This note documents a single T cell receptor (beta chain) sequence. Individuals aged about 18 to 89 years were recruited from about two dozen US areas. Participant-reported clinical history was the basis for cohort assignment. The repertoire was sequenced with immunoSEQ multiplex PCR; TCRdb's copy has only in-frame clones and lacks some. The data hold about 220,000 clones, with 65% to 85% observed a single time. CDR1 is MNHEY and CDR2 is SVGAGI in the germline V gene. CDR3 size: 15 residues. Trimming at V came to 6 bases and at J to 2 bases, leaving 5 bases not matched to a gene. This sample is drawn from a study of blood T cell repertoires in COVID-19. Across the study: Samples representing acute and convalescent COVID-19 were sourced from the United States, Italy and Spain.

The specimen was PBMCs or T cells enriched from blood (not recorded which). The source is a woman aged 55-69 years who had recovered from COVID-19. This chain connects TRBV6-5 to TRBJ1-1; TRBD1 agrees at 11 bases. CDR3 amino acids: CASSRGQGVNTEAFF. DNA of the CDR3: TGTGCCAGCAGCCGGGGACAGGGGGTTAACACTGAAGCTTTCTTT.